A selection of T cell receptor beta chains follows, all from one sample in a study of breast tumors, draining lymph nodes, adjacent tissues. TCRdb reprocessed the multiplex PCR reads with MiXCR, giving one entry per CDR3 protein. Among tens of thousands of distinct CDR3 sequences, approximately 22% were seen once, and the ten largest hold 6.5% to 8%. The specimen was breast tumor tissue. These receptors were obtained from a female donor with breast cancer. Some clones in this sample may be carry-over from other donors' samples. CDR3s include the opening cysteine and the closing phenylalanine or tryptophan. A D gene is named only where the DNA matches it firmly. Size is stated for part of the rows, as once, few or many counts, or as a class when the clone is expanded.

d_gene	v_gene	abundance	j_gene	len	CDR3nt	CDR3aa
-	TRBV5-1	few	TRBJ1-1	14	TGCGCCAGCAGAGGGGGGGCAGGGAAGATTGAAGCTTTCTTT	CASRGGAGKIEAFF
-	TRBV5-5	many	TRBJ2-2	14	TGTGCCAGCAGCTTACAGGGGAACACCGGGGAGCTGTTTTTT	CASSLQGNTGELFF
-	TRBV4-2	many	TRBJ2-6	16	TGTGCCAGCAGCCAAGTTATGAGGACTGGGGCCAACGTCCTGACTTTC	CASSQVMRTGANVLTF
TRBD1	TRBV18	many	TRBJ2-7	16	TGTGCCAGCTCACCACCCGGGACAGGGGCCGTCTACGAGCAGTACTTC	CASSPPGTGAVYEQYF
-	TRBV7-2	many	TRBJ1-5	12	TGTGCCAGCAGCTTAGAATCTCAGCCCCAGCATTTT	CASSLESQPQHF
-	TRBV11-2	many	TRBJ1-2	16	TGTGCCAGCAGCTTAGAGGGACCCGGTAATCACTATGGCTACACCTTC	CASSLEGPGNHYGYTF
-	TRBV5-5	once	TRBJ2-2	16	TGTGCCAGCAGCTTGGTCGCCGGGATGAACACCGGGGAGCTGTTTTTT	CASSLVAGMNTGELFF
TRBD1	TRBV11-2	many	TRBJ2-1	16	TGTGCCAGCAGCTTAGCCTCGGACAGGGTCTACAATGAGCAGTTCTTC	CASSLASDRVYNEQFF
-	TRBV25-1	many	TRBJ1-2	12	TGTGCCAGCAGTGTTGGGGCAGGTGGCTACACCTTC	CASSVGAGGYTF
-	TRBV2	large	TRBJ1-3	14	TGTGCCAGGTCGCTCGGGAACTCTGGAAACACCATATATTTT	CARSLGNSGNTIYF
-	TRBV20-1	many	TRBJ2-7	14	TGCAGTGCTAGAGATAGCACGTCGTCGTGGGAGCAGTACTTC	CSARDSTSSWEQYF
-	TRBV7-3	few	TRBJ2-1	14	TGTGCCAGCAGCTTAACAGGCGACTACAATGAGCAGTTCTTC	CASSLTGDYNEQFF
TRBD1	TRBV5-6	many	TRBJ1-6	14	TGTGCCAGCAGCAGACGGGACAGGGGGTCACCCCTCCACTTT	CASSRRDRGSPLHF
TRBD1	TRBV5-1	-	TRBJ2-5	14	TGCGCCAGCAGCTGGGACAGGGATATAGGGACCCAGTACTTC	CASSWDRDIGTQYF
-	TRBV7-9	many	TRBJ2-3	12	TGTGCCAGCAGCTCAAGTTCAGATACGCAGTATTTT	CASSSSSDTQYF
-	TRBV2	many	TRBJ2-5	15	TGTGCCAGCAGTGTTTCCCCAGGGAGCCAAGAGACCCAGTACTTC	CASSVSPGSQETQYF
-	TRBV29-1	many	TRBJ2-7	11	TGCAGCGTTGGAAGGTCCTACGAGCAGTACTTC	CSVGRSYEQYF
-	TRBV4-2	-	TRBJ1-2	16	TGTGCCAGCAGCCAAGACACAGGGAATGGAGACTATGGCTACACCTTC	CASSQDTGNGDYGYTF
-	TRBV7-3	many	TRBJ1-4	15	TGTGCCAGCAGCTTTATTGGGGACAAGGGAGAAAAACTGTTTTTT	CASSFIGDKGEKLFF
TRBD1	TRBV18	few	TRBJ2-3	15	TGTGCCAGCTCATCCGGACAGGGGCGGACAGATACGCAGTATTTT	CASSSGQGRTDTQYF
-	TRBV7-2	many	TRBJ2-5	14	TGTGCCAGCAGCCCGGGGACGTTCCAAGAGACCCAGTACTTC	CASSPGTFQETQYF
-	TRBV5-1	many	TRBJ2-1	14	TGCGCCAGCGGCTCGGGCGGGAACCACAATGAGCAGTTCTTC	CASGSGGNHNEQFF
TRBD1	TRBV2	many	TRBJ2-7	14	TGTGCCAGCAGCGTAGACAGGGGACCCTACGAGCAGTACTTC	CASSVDRGPYEQYF
-	TRBV10-3	many	TRBJ2-3	13	TGTGCCAGCCGGACCTCTAGCACAGATACGCAGTATTTT	CASRTSSTDTQYF
-	TRBV27	many	TRBJ1-2	12	TGTGCCAGCAGTTTGCGGGGGTATGGCTACACCTTC	CASSLRGYGYTF